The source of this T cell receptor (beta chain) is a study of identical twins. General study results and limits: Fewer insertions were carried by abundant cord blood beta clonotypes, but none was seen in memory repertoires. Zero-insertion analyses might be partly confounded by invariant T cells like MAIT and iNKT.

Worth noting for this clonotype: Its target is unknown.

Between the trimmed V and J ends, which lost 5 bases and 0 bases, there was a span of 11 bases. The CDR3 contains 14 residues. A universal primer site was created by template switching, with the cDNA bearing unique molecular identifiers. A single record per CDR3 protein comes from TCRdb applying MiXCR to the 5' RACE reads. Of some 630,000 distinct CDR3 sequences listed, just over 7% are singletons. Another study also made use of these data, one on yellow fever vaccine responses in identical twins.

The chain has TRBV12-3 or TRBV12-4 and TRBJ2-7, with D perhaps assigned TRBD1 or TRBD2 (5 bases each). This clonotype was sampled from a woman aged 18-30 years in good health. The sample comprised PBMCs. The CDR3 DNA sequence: TGTGCCAGCAGTCCGGGACGGGTCTCCTACGAGCAGTACTTC. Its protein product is CASSPGRVSYEQYF.